Shown below are 10 T cell receptor beta chains from a single sample sequenced in a study of cytomegalovirus exposure and HLA in healthy donors. The primer mix had 60 Vbeta and 13 Jbeta primers. Data came from immunoSEQ multiplex PCR; TCRdb stores just in-frame clones and leaves some out. The data show about 190,000 clones, 85% seen once. Specimen: PBMCs. These receptors were obtained from a boy between 2 and 10 years old in good health and CMV-seronegative.

The V gene is TRBV5-1, the J gene TRBJ2-1, with TRBD1 matching 8 bases. V lost 0 bases and J lost 2; bases outside the gene matches: 4. Germline V gene data show CDR1 as SGHRS and CDR2 as YFSETQ. The CDR3 totals 16 residues. The CDR3: CASSLGQGRPYNEQFF. As DNA, the CDR3 is TGCGCCAGCAGCTTGGGACAGGGGCGCCCCTACAATGAGCAGTTCTTC.

The rearrangement uses TRBV10-2 and TRBJ2-3; a weak D match, TRBD2 (6 bases). The CDR3 consists of 11 residues. V lost 8 bases and J 14 bases, leaving 17 bases between the germline ends. Germline V gene lookup returns CDR1 WSHSY and CDR2 SAAADI. Here the CDR3 reads CASGHWVGGYF. CDR3 sequence (DNA): TGCGCCAGCGGGCACTGGGTGGGGGGGTATTTT.

This chain connects TRBV9 to TRBJ2-3, with 9 bases identical to TRBD2. The trim removed 4 bases at V and 4 bases at J, leaving 7 bases unmatched. The CDR3 spans 15 residues. Germline lookup yields CDR1 SGDLS and CDR2 YYNGEE. CDR3 amino acids: CASSSRGGASDTQYF. CDR3 DNA sequence: TGTGCCAGCAGCTCCCGCGGGGGGGCCTCAGATACGCAGTATTTT.

The rearrangement joins TRBV4-1 to TRBJ1-2; D is unresolved. The CDR3 extends over 18 amino acids. Germline CDR1 MGHRA, CDR2 YSYEKL. V lost 1 base and J lost 5, with 23 bases in between. CDR3 bases: TGCGCCAGCAGCCAAGCTCCAAGGTCAGCCTTAACGAGGTATGGCTACACCTTC. This sequence encodes CASSQAPRSALTRYGYTF.

The chain carries TRBV5-1 and TRBJ1-4, with no clear D. V was clipped by 5 bases and J by 4 bases, with 18 bases between them. Germline loops: CDR1 SGHRS, CDR2 YFSETQ. This CDR3 is 16 amino acids long. The CDR3, as DNA: TGCGCCAGCAGTCTCCGGACGGACTTGGTTAATGAAAAACTGTTTTTT. Residues: CASSLRTDLVNEKLFF. Variable domain in full (rest from reference TRBV5-1 and TRBJ1-4): KAGVTQTPRYLIKTRGQQVTLSCSPISGHRSVSWYQQTPGQGLQFLFEYFSETQRNKGNFPGRFSGRQFSNSRSEMNVSTLELGDSALYLCASSLRTDLVNEKLFFGSGTQLSVL.

This clone was detected only once. The rearrangement joins TRBV19 to TRBJ2-1; D perhaps matches TRBD2 (6 bases). Trimming pared 5 bases from V and 4 bases from J, leaving 9 bases between. The CDR3 has 13 amino acids. The germline V gene has CDR1 LNHDA and CDR2 SQIVND (reference sequence). The CDR3 DNA reads TGTGCCAGTAGTGGGGGGTCGTACAATGAGCAGTTCTTC. It codes for CASSGGSYNEQFF.

This clone was observed once. The V gene is TRBV5-1, the J gene TRBJ2-3; 9 bases match TRBD1. Germline loops: CDR1 SGHRS, CDR2 YFSETQ. The CDR3 sequence is 15 residues long. V trimming: 0 bases; J trimming: 4 bases; junction bases outside the gene matches: 3. CDR3 amino acids: CASSLGDRASDTQYF. CDR3 in DNA: TGCGCCAGCAGCTTGGGGGACAGGGCTTCAGATACGCAGTATTTT.

The chain couples TRBV11-3 to TRBJ1-6; D is perhaps TRBD1 (5 bases). This CDR3 has 18 amino acids. Trimming shortened V by 0 bases and J by 9 bases, and 21 bases separated the two germline ends. Germline V lookup: CDR1 SGHNT, CDR2 YENEEA. CDR3 region: CASSLDPLGGRVGSPLHF. CDR3 DNA sequence: TGTGCCAGCAGCTTAGATCCCCTGGGAGGCAGGGTGGGTTCACCCCTCCACTTT. Full variable domain (remainder filled in from reference TRBV11-3 and TRBJ1-6): EAGVVQSPRYKIIEKKQPVAFWCNPISGHNTLYWYLQNLGQGPELLIRYENEEAVDDSQLPKDRFSAERLKGVDSTLKIQPAELGDSAVYLCASSLDPLGGRVGSPLHFGNGTRLTVT.

J is TRBJ1-2 and V is TRBV6-1; D is uncertain. V lost 4 bases, J lost 8 bases, and 17 bases lay in between. Germline CDR1 is MNHNS and CDR2 is SASEGT. CDR3 size: 14 residues. CDR3 coding DNA: TGTGCCAGCAGTGTCCAACAGAAAACCAGGGGCTACACCTTC. It encodes CASSVQQKTRGYTF.

V usage is TRBV4-1 and J usage is TRBJ2-3; the D gene is possibly TRBD1 (5 bases). The V end lost 0 bases, the J end lost 4 bases, and 8 bases lay between the germline ends. The CDR3 runs 14 residues. CDR1 and CDR2 from the germline V gene are MGHRA and YSYEKL. The CDR3: CASSQDPGSDTQYF. CDR3 in DNA: TGCGCCAGCAGCCAAGACCCAGGGTCAGATACGCAGTATTTT.